One and the same sample provided the 23 T cell receptor beta chains below, sequenced in a study of high-grade serous ovarian cancer treatment subgroups. Tumor tissue was taken before any definitive surgery or chemotherapy was given. The table came from immunoSEQ multiplex PCR; TCRdb's copy has only in-frame clones and leaves some out. Of around 7,000 clones listed, 75% to 80% were seen once; the top ten hold roughly 5%. The sequenced material came from tumor tissue. These receptors were taken from a human donor with high-grade serous ovarian cancer.

This clone has more than one count but fewer than ten. The genes are TRBV4-1 and TRBJ2-2, with D tentatively TRBD1 or TRBD2 (6 bases each). Between the trimmed V and J ends, which lost 2 bases and 6 bases, there was a span of 16 bases. This CDR3 spans 16 amino acids. Germline CDR1 and CDR2: MGHRA and YSYEKL. The CDR3 DNA reads as TGCGCCAGCAGCCAATTCTGGGGGGCGAGTGCCGGGGAGCTGTTTTTT. Its translation is CASSQFWGASAGELFF.

J is TRBJ2-3 and V is TRBV7-2; no clear D gene. Germline V gives CDR1 SGHTA, CDR2 FQGNSA. V lost 6 bases and J lost 0, with 10 bases in between. This CDR3 is 14 amino acids long. CDR3 nucleotide sequence: TGTGCCAGCAGTCGCCGAGCAAGCACAGATACGCAGTATTTT. Residues: CASSRRASTDTQYF.

The table lists this clone with a few counts. The chain is built from TRBV30 and TRBJ1-1; D is ambiguous. Germline CDR1 and CDR2: GTSNPN and SVGIG (reference sequence). V gave up 1 base and J gave up 4 bases, with 7 bases separating them. CDR3 length: 12 amino acids. The CDR3 here is CAWSGSSTEAFF. DNA for the CDR3: TGTGCCTGGAGTGGGTCGAGCACTGAAGCTTTCTTT.

This clone has just one count. The J gene is TRBJ1-5, the V gene TRBV5-6; possible D gene TRBD1, 5 bases. V lost 5 bases, J lost 5 bases, and 14 bases lay in between. The germline gives CDR1 SGHDT, CDR2 YYEEEE. The length of the CDR3 is 14 residues. CDR3 DNA sequence: TGTGCCAGCAGTAACCGGGGGGGATATCAGCCCCAGCATTTT. This encodes CASSNRGGYQPQHF.

The V call is TRBV4-3, the J call TRBJ2-1, with D unresolved. The CDR3 consists of 14 residues. The V gene's germline CDR1 is LGHNA and CDR2 YSLEER. The V end was cut by 5 bases, the J end by 7 bases, with 15 bases between. The CDR3 reads CASSTIPYLNEQFF. DNA for the CDR3: TGCGCCAGCAGCACAATCCCCTATTTAAATGAGCAGTTCTTC.

This clone was recorded a few times. This rearrangement joins TRBV10-3 to TRBJ1-5, with unresolved D. This CDR3 is 15 amino acids long. Germline V gene sequence: CDR1 ENHRY, CDR2 SYGVKD. With 2 bases removed from V and 0 bases from J, the gap between germline ends came to 8 bases. The CDR3 region is CAISERGISNQPQHF. The CDR3 DNA is TGTGCCATCAGTGAGAGAGGGATTAGCAATCAGCCCCAGCATTTT.

There are a few counts of this clone. V and J are TRBV21-1 and TRBJ2-1; the table calls TRBD1, which could not be checked here. TRBV21-1 has pseudogene status. The CDR3 extends over 14 amino acids. CDR3 loop: CASSKGNRVHEQFF. The CDR3 DNA is TGTGCCAGCAGCAAAGGTAACAGGGTGCATGAGCAGTTCTTC.

The chain couples TRBV6-5 to TRBJ1-1; no clear D gene. V was trimmed by 6 bases and J by 0 bases, leaving 8 bases between them. Germline V gives CDR1 MNHEY, CDR2 SVGAGI. The CDR3 spans 13 residues. CDR3 residues: CASSSTVNTEAFF. The CDR3 DNA is TGTGCCAGCAGCTCAACAGTGAACACTGAAGCTTTCTTT.

The chain has TRBV10-3 and TRBJ2-7, with 8 bases that match TRBD1. Germline V gene sequence: CDR1 ENHRY, CDR2 SYGVKD. Germline trimming cut 3 bases from V and 4 bases from J; bases unmatched to any gene: 8. This CDR3 contains 15 residues. CDR3 sequence: CAISDPGDRTYEQYF. The CDR3 DNA sequence: TGTGCCATCAGTGACCCCGGGGACAGGACTTACGAGCAGTACTTC.

This clone was seen just once. The chain couples TRBV7-2 to TRBJ2-5; 10 bases are shared with TRBD2. This CDR3 comprises 16 residues. V shed 5 bases and J 4 bases; nucleotides not matched to a gene: 10. CDR1 SGHTA and CDR2 FQGNSA come from the germline V gene. The CDR3 is CASSRSLAGRTETQYF. The CDR3 coding sequence is TGTGCCAGCAGCCGCTCACTAGCGGGGCGTACAGAGACCCAGTACTTC.

The V and J genes are TRBV14 and TRBJ1-5, with a weak D call TRBD1 (6 bases). The ends were cut back, 4 bases at V and 2 bases at J, with 12 bases in the middle. Germline values: CDR1 SGHDN, CDR2 FVKESK. The CDR3 contains 15 residues. The CDR3 here is CASSLAGAGNQPQHF. Written as DNA, the CDR3 is TGTGCCAGCAGCCTGGCGGGGGCCGGCAATCAGCCCCAGCATTTT. Full variable domain (outside the CDR3, taken from reference TRBV14 and TRBJ1-5): EAGVTQFPSHSVIEKGQTVTLRCDPISGHDNLYWYRRVMGKEIKFLLHFVKESKQDESGMPNNRFLAERTGGTYSTLKVQPAELEDSGVYFCASSLAGAGNQPQHFGDGTRLSIL.

This rearrangement joins TRBV7-2 to TRBJ2-3, with 12 bases aligning to TRBD2. The V and J ends lost 0 bases and 8 bases, in that order; junction bases with no gene match: 12. Germline V lookup: CDR1 SGHTA, CDR2 FQGNSA. This CDR3 is built from 18 residues. Written as DNA, the CDR3 is TGTGCCAGCAGCTTAGCTTTCCCTAGCGGGGGGGCGTTCGGTACGCAGTATTTT. Translated, it gives CASSLAFPSGGAFGTQYF.

The chain uses TRBV6-1 and TRBJ1-2; no clear D. Germline V gives CDR1 MNHNS, CDR2 SASEGT. The CDR3 totals 15 residues. Trimming pared 3 bases from V and 2 bases from J, leaving 13 bases between. The CDR3 reads CASSDENFANYGYTF. CDR3 coding DNA: TGTGCCAGCAGTGACGAAAACTTTGCCAACTATGGCTACACCTTC.

The rearrangement uses TRBV4-1 and TRBJ2-3; TRBD2 matches 11 bases. The V and J ends lost 7 bases and 2 bases, in that order; junction bases with no gene match: 8. The germline V gene encodes CDR1 MGHRA and CDR2 YSYEKL. CDR3 size: 16 residues. The CDR3 loop reads CASKTTSGGLTDTQYF. CDR3 DNA: TGCGCCAGCAAAACTACTAGCGGGGGTCTCACAGATACGCAGTATTTT.

J is TRBJ2-1 and V is TRBV9; 12 bases are shared with TRBD2. CDR1 SGDLS and CDR2 YYNGEE come from the germline V gene. The V segment lost 2 bases and the J segment 5 bases; nucleotides outside the gene matches: 2. CDR3 length: 15 amino acids. CDR3 DNA: TGTGCCAGCAGCGTTACTAGCGGGGGGCACAATGAGCAGTTCTTC. Translation: CASSVTSGGHNEQFF.

This clone came up a few times. J is TRBJ1-1 and V is TRBV12-5; weak D call: TRBD1 (5 bases). V lost 7 bases to trimming and J lost 6 bases, with 15 bases between them. Germline V gene data show CDR1 as LGHNT and CDR2 as FRNRAP. CDR3 length equals 13 residues. The CDR3 spells CASVQGPGSEAFF. In DNA form, the CDR3 reads TGTGCTAGTGTTCAGGGCCCTGGATCTGAAGCTTTCTTT.

The chain joins TRBV27 to TRBJ2-1; D gene ambiguous. Germline lookup yields CDR1 MNHEY and CDR2 SMNVEV (reference sequence). V lost 6 bases and J lost 0, with 9 bases in between. The CDR3 extends over 14 amino acids. DNA of the CDR3: TGTGCCAGCAGGAGCTTCAGCTCCTACAATGAGCAGTTCTTC. Translated, it gives CASRSFSSYNEQFF.

The chain employs TRBV29-1 and TRBJ2-1; TRBD1 agrees at 7 bases. CDR3 size: 14 residues. Per germline, CDR1 SQVTM and CDR2 ANQGSEA. The J segment lost 3 bases and the V segment lost 6 bases, leaving 8 bases of the junction unmatched. The CDR3 spells CSVFPRDSYNEQFF. The DNA for the CDR3 is TGCAGCGTCTTCCCCCGGGACAGCTACAATGAGCAGTTCTTC.

The chain uses TRBV5-1 and TRBJ2-1; weak D call: TRBD1 (5 bases). Between the trimmed V and J ends, which lost 3 bases and 5 bases, there was a span of 12 bases. This CDR3 spans 14 amino acids. Germline V gives CDR1 SGHRS, CDR2 YFSETQ. DNA for the CDR3: TGCGCCAGCAGCTCGATGGGCAGGGACAATGAGCAGTTCTTC. Translating it yields CASSSMGRDNEQFF.

This chain connects TRBV10-3 to TRBJ2-5, with TRBD1 identical over 10 bases. The J call may be in error: the DNA end matches TRBJ2-7 better. The CDR3 consists of 15 residues. Germline lookup yields CDR1 ENHRY and CDR2 SYGVKD. CDR3 sequence reads: CAISELGQGAYEQYF. CDR3 nucleotides: TGTGCCATCAGTGAGCTCGGACAGGGGGCCTACGAGCAGTACTTC.

The rearrangement links TRBV5-1 to TRBJ1-1; no clear D gene. Germline V gene lookup returns CDR1 SGHRS and CDR2 YFSETQ. The germline V and J ends were trimmed by 0 bases and 1 base, with 7 bases remaining between them. The CDR3 totals 14 residues. The CDR3 spells CASSLAVRNTEAFF. For the CDR3, the DNA is TGCGCCAGCAGCTTGGCCGTGCGGAACACTGAAGCTTTCTTT.

V usage is TRBV2 and J usage is TRBJ1-2, with a tentative D call TRBD1 (6 bases). CDR1 SNHLY and CDR2 FYNNEI come from the germline V gene. The V end lost 3 bases, the J end lost 11 bases, and 13 bases lay between the germline ends. The CDR3 runs to 12 residues. The CDR3 spells CASSDGGWVYTF. DNA of the CDR3: TGTGCCAGCAGTGACGGGGGCTGGGTGTACACCTTC.

The chain has TRBV5-5 and TRBJ1-5; TRBD1 is a possible D gene (6 bases). Trimming removed 0 bases at V and 4 bases at J, with 17 bases between. Germline V gene data show CDR1 as SGHKS and CDR2 as YYEKEE (reference sequence). This CDR3 contains 17 residues. The CDR3 nucleotides are TGTGCCAGCAGCTTGGGCGGGGGCCGGAGGGAGAATCAGCCCCAGCATTTT. The encoded protein is CASSLGGGRRENQPQHF.